This T cell receptor beta chain was retrieved from a study of beta chain features in type 1 diabetes. Study results and caveats: TCRB rearrangement may or may not be influenced by HLA type; here this remained unresolved. Type 1 diabetes patients had TCRB CDR3s that were shorter (moderately but significantly so) in all four CD4+ subsets.

Expressed TCRB transcripts were sequenced, since all the RNA that had been isolated was reverse transcribed. Sequenced naive, central memory and regulatory T cell samples produced an average of about 3.7 million reads. Libraries were prepared by immunoSEQ multiplex PCR; TCRdb keeps only in-frame clonotypes and omits some of them. The data show 100,000 to 150,000 clones, with 7% to 10% seen just once and around 0.75% held by the top ten. CDR3 length equals 15 residues. Germline loops: CDR1 SGHNT, CDR2 YYREEE (reference sequence). V lost 1 base, J lost 7 bases, and 3 bases stayed unmatched. With regard to this clone: The antigen remains unidentified.

The receptor was derived from a man aged 30-40 years with type 1 diabetes. The rearrangement joins TRBV5-4 to TRBJ1-6; 9 bases line up with TRBD1. The sequenced sample consisted of central memory CD4+ T cells from blood. DNA for the CDR3: TGTGCCAGCAGCTTGCTGGGACAGGGCAATTCACCCCTCCACTTT. Its protein is CASSLLGQGNSPLHF.